Listed below are T cell receptor beta chains from one sample, sequenced in a study of blood T cells in healthy people across ages. TCRdb reanalysed the 5' RACE reads using MiXCR and keeps one entry per CDR3 protein. The table includes about 1.5 million distinct CDR3 sequences, roughly 43% detected once. Sequenced input: blood. The receptors were gathered from a woman aged 18-29 years in good health. The CDR3 runs from the conserved cysteine through the conserved F or W. The order of the fields is clone size, CDR3 length, V gene, J gene, D gene, CDR3 DNA, CDR3 protein. A D gene is named only where the DNA matches it firmly. The listing skips clone size in some rows; elsewhere it reads once, few, many or a size class.

size: few; length: 14; V: TRBV11-2; J: TRBJ2-7; D: NA; DNA: TGTGCCAGCAGAGCCTGGGGAAACTCCTACGAGCAGTACTTC; CDR3: CASRAWGNSYEQYF
size: NA; length: 14; V: TRBV7-8; J: TRBJ2-5; D: NA; DNA: TGTGCCAGCCAGTCTAGGCCGTACCAAGAGACCCAGTACTTC; CDR3: CASQSRPYQETQYF
size: NA; length: 16; V: TRBV4-1; J: TRBJ2-1; D: TRBD2; DNA: TGCGCCAGCAGCCCGGGGACTAGCGGGCCTTTGGGAGAGCAGTTCTTC; CDR3: CASSPGTSGPLGEQFF
size: NA; length: 16; V: TRBV20-1; J: TRBJ2-1; D: NA; DNA: TGCAGTGCTAGACGTGAGTTTACGATCTCCTACAATGAGCAGTTCTTC; CDR3: CSARREFTISYNEQFF
size: NA; length: 14; V: TRBV27; J: TRBJ2-7; D: NA; DNA: TGTGCCAGCAGTTTTAGGTCACCAACCTACGAGCAGTACTTC; CDR3: CASSFRSPTYEQYF
size: NA; length: 16; V: TRBV12-3/TRBV12-4; J: TRBJ2-3; D: TRBD1; DNA: TGTGCCAGCAGTTTAGGGGGACAGGGGGCCCCAGATACGCAGTATTTT; CDR3: CASSLGGQGAPDTQYF
size: few; length: 16; V: TRBV9; J: TRBJ2-6; D: NA; DNA: TGTGCCAGCAGCACTAGACCGGCCTCTGGGGCCAACGTCCTGACTTTC; CDR3: CASSTRPASGANVLTF
size: NA; length: 15; V: TRBV6-1; J: TRBJ2-2; D: TRBD1; DNA: TGTGCCAGCTCACGACAGGGGATGAACACCGGGGAGCTGTTTTTT; CDR3: CASSRQGMNTGELFF
size: NA; length: 15; V: TRBV20-1; J: TRBJ2-3; D: TRBD2; DNA: TGCAGTGCTAGCCCTGGGGCTAGCGGGGGTGGTACGCAGTATTTT; CDR3: CSASPGASGGGTQYF
size: few; length: 15; V: TRBV5-1; J: TRBJ2-1; D: TRBD1; DNA: TGCGCCAGCAGCCTTTTCCAGGGGGTCGACGGTGAGCAGTTCTTC; CDR3: CASSLFQGVDGEQFF
size: few; length: 15; V: TRBV13; J: TRBJ2-1; D: TRBD2; DNA: TGTGCCAGCAGCTTACGGCGGGGGGGCCGTAATGAGCAGTTCTTC; CDR3: CASSLRRGGRNEQFF
size: few; length: 16; V: TRBV6-1; J: TRBJ2-7; D: TRBD2; DNA: TGTGCCAGCAGTGGAGGGATCCTAGCGGGTGTCTACGAGCAGTACTTC; CDR3: CASSGGILAGVYEQYF
size: many; length: 10; V: TRBV12-3/TRBV12-4; J: TRBJ2-3; D: NA; DNA: TGTGCCAGCAGCCGAAATACGCAGTATTTT; CDR3: CASSRNTQYF
size: once; length: 15; V: TRBV29-1; J: TRBJ2-7; D: TRBD1; DNA: TGCAGCGTTGAGGCTCCTTGGGGACAGTCCTACGAGCAGTACTTC; CDR3: CSVEAPWGQSYEQYF
size: NA; length: 14; V: TRBV7-9; J: TRBJ1-5; D: NA; DNA: TGTGCCAGCAGCTCAGTAGCCGAGAATCAGCCCCAGCATTTT; CDR3: CASSSVAENQPQHF
size: NA; length: 12; V: TRBV7-2; J: TRBJ2-3; D: NA; DNA: TGTGCCAGCAGCTTCGCATCAGATACGCAGTATTTT; CDR3: CASSFASDTQYF
size: NA; length: 14; V: TRBV28; J: TRBJ2-5; D: NA; DNA: TGTGCCAGCAGTTTCCCCGGTATCAGCGAGACCCAGTACTTC; CDR3: CASSFPGISETQYF
size: few; length: 16; V: TRBV4-3; J: TRBJ1-4; D: NA; DNA: TGCGCCAGCAGCCGCCTTCGGGCTTCAGCTAATGAAAAACTGTTTTTT; CDR3: CASSRLRASANEKLFF
size: NA; length: 13; V: TRBV20-1; J: TRBJ1-1; D: NA; DNA: TGCAGTGCTCCGGGACATATAAACACTGAAGCTTTCTTT; CDR3: CSAPGHINTEAFF
size: few; length: 15; V: TRBV7-9; J: TRBJ2-3; D: NA; DNA: TGTGCCAGCAGCTTAGAGGGGAAGCGCACAGATACGCAGTATTTT; CDR3: CASSLEGKRTDTQYF
size: NA; length: 15; V: TRBV9; J: TRBJ1-6; D: TRBD1; DNA: TGTGCCAGCAGCGTAGAAGCTGGGACAGGGGGACCCCTCCACTTT; CDR3: CASSVEAGTGGPLHF
size: NA; length: 15; V: TRBV5-1; J: TRBJ2-1; D: TRBD2; DNA: TGCGCCGGCAGATCCGGGACTAGCGCAAACAATGAGCAGTTCTTC; CDR3: CAGRSGTSANNEQFF
size: NA; length: 14; V: TRBV6-1; J: TRBJ1-2; D: NA; DNA: TGTGCCAGCAGTGAAGTCTTGGGGAAGTATGGCTACACCTTC; CDR3: CASSEVLGKYGYTF